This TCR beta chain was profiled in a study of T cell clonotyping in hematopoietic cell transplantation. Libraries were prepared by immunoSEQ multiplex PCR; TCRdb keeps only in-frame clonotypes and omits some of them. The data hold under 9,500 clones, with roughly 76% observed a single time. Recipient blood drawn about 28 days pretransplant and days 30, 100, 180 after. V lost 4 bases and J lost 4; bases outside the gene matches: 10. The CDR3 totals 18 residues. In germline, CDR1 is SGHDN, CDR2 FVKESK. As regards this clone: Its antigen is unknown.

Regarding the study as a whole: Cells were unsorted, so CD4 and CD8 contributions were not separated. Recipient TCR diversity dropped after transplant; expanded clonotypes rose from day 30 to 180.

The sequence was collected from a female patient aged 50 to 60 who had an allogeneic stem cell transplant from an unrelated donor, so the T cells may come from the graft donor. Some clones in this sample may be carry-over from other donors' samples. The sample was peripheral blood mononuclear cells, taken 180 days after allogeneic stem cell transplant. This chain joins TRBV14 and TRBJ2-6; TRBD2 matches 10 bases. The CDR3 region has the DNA TGTGCCAGCAGCCCCGCCCTAGCGGGAGTATCCGGGGCCAACGTCCTGACTTTC. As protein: CASSPALAGVSGANVLTF.